A single sample gave rise to the 12 T cell receptor beta chains below, sequenced in a study of cytomegalovirus exposure and HLA in healthy donors. PCR primers comprised 60 Vbeta and 13 Jbeta primers. TCRdb keeps only in-frame clones here, not all; method: immunoSEQ multiplex PCR. The table shows about 160,000 clones, with roughly 80% occurring only once. Sequencing was performed on PBMCs. The receptors come from a man aged 50-60 years in good health and CMV-seropositive.

V gene TRBV9 combines with J gene TRBJ1-2, with TRBD1 identical over 8 bases. V shed 4 bases and J 6 bases; nucleotides not matched to a gene: 8. CDR1 is SGDLS and CDR2 is YYNGEE in the germline V gene. The CDR3 has 14 residues. CDR3 in DNA: TGTGCCAGCAGCATAACGGCAGGGGGCGATGGCTACACCTTC. Translating it yields CASSITAGGDGYTF.

V gene TRBV6-5 combines with J gene TRBJ2-7; 7 bases are shared with TRBD2. J lost 7 bases, V lost 0 bases, and 6 bases had no gene match. The CDR3 runs to 14 residues. Germline CDR1 MNHEY, CDR2 SVGAGI. The CDR3 region is CASSYSWGGWEQYF. CDR3 nucleotides: TGTGCCAGCAGTTACTCATGGGGGGGGTGGGAGCAGTACTTC.

CDR3 protein: CASSKECGDSSYNEQFF. CDR3 in DNA: TGTGCCAGCAGCAAAGAGTGTGGCGACAGCTCCTACAATGAGCAGTTCTTC. The V and J genes are TRBV21-1 and TRBJ2-1; whether TRBD1, the table's D call, matches the DNA was not checked. TRBV21-1 is assigned pseudogene status. CDR3 length equals 17 residues.

The rearrangement links TRBV5-1 to TRBJ2-3, with 9 nucleotides matching TRBD1. The V gene's germline CDR1 is SGHRS and CDR2 YFSETQ. The ends lost 0 bases at V and 3 bases at J; junction bases unmatched: 5. This CDR3 has 16 amino acids. The CDR3 DNA sequence: TGCGCCAGCAGCTTGGCCACAGGGGGCAGGACAGATACGCAGTATTTT. Its protein is CASSLATGGRTDTQYF.

This chain links TRBV5-6 with TRBJ2-7, with TRBD2 identical over 7 bases. Trimming at V came to 4 bases and at J to 7 bases, leaving 11 bases not matched to a gene. From germline, CDR1 is SGHDT and CDR2 YYEEEE. The CDR3 is 14 residues long. The CDR3 nucleotides read TGTGCCAGCAGCACCGGACTAGTGGGAGGGGAGCAGTACTTC. Translation gives CASSTGLVGGEQYF.

The chain couples TRBV6-1 to TRBJ1-5, with 8 nucleotides matching TRBD1. J gave up 5 bases and V 5 bases, and 8 bases lay outside the gene matches. Germline CDR1 and CDR2: MNHNS and SASEGT. The CDR3 length is 15 residues. The DNA for the CDR3 is TGTGCCAGCAGTCCGACAGGGGAGGTTGATCAGCCCCAGCATTTT. Protein product: CASSPTGEVDQPQHF.

The rearrangement uses TRBV7-7 and TRBJ2-5; maybe TRBD1 (5 bases). This CDR3 has 13 amino acids. V dropped 6 bases and J dropped 5 bases, with 13 bases sitting between them. CDR1 and CDR2 from the germline V gene are SSHAT and FNYEAQ (reference sequence). CDR3 residues: CASRDGRAETQYF. Here the CDR3 DNA reads TGTGCCAGCAGAGATGGCAGGGCCGAGACCCAGTACTTC. Variable domain in full (rest from reference TRBV7-7 and TRBJ2-5): GAGVSQSPRYKVTKRGQDVTLRCDPISSHATLYWYQQALGQGPEFLTYFNYEAQPDKSGLPSDRFSAERPEGSISTLTIQRTEQRDSAMYRCASRDGRAETQYFGPGTRLLVL.

As to this clone: The same CDR3 can be traced to other DNA sequences in this sample. V and J are TRBV11-2 and TRBJ2-5; TRBD1 is a possible D gene (6 bases). Germline V gives CDR1 SGHAT, CDR2 FQNNGV. V was trimmed by 4 bases and J by 4 bases, leaving 10 bases between them. The CDR3 spans 13 residues. The CDR3: CASSSGVLETQYF. In DNA, the CDR3 is TGTGCCAGCAGCTCAGGGGTTTTAGAGACCCAGTACTTC.

The chain couples TRBV5-5 to TRBJ1-6; tentatively, D is TRBD1 (6 bases). V was clipped by 6 bases and J by 10 bases, with 11 bases between them. This CDR3 spans 12 amino acids. Germline V gene data show CDR1 as SGHKS and CDR2 as YYEKEE (reference sequence). Here the CDR3 reads CASTDSFSPLHF. CDR3 nucleotides: TGTGCCAGCACGGACAGTTTCTCACCCCTCCACTTT. Variable domain in full (rest from reference TRBV5-5 and TRBJ1-6): DAGVTQSPTHLIKTRGQQVTLRCSPISGHKSVSWYQQVLGQGPQFIFQYYEKEERGRGNFPDRFSARQFPNYSSELNVNALLLGDSALYLCASTDSFSPLHFGNGTRLTVT.

This clone was seen a few times. The chain recombines TRBV25-1 with TRBJ1-6; no definite D call. CDR1 is MGHDK, CDR2 SYGVNS, per germline. The ends were cut back, 4 bases at V and 5 bases at J, with 6 bases in the middle. This CDR3 has 13 amino acids. CDR3 loop: CASSVTDNSPLHF. CDR3 bases: TGTGCCAGCAGTGTAACAGATAATTCACCCCTCCACTTT.

This clone was seen once. V and J are TRBV4-3 and TRBJ1-6; D gene unclear. Trimming stripped 1 base from V and 5 bases from J, with 6 bases between. Germline CDR1 reads LGHNA; CDR2 reads YSLEER. This CDR3 is built from 14 residues. CDR3 residues: CASSQATDNSPLHF. Here the CDR3 DNA reads TGCGCCAGCAGCCAAGCTACAGATAATTCACCCCTCCACTTT.

This chain joins TRBV5-4 and TRBJ2-1; TRBD2 matches at 10 bases. J gave up 5 bases and V 2 bases, and 7 bases lay outside the gene matches. This CDR3 spans 16 amino acids. Germline values: CDR1 SGHNT, CDR2 YYREEE (reference sequence). The CDR3 DNA sequence: TGTGCCAGCAGCTTAGAAAAGCGGGGGGGCCACAATGAGCAGTTCTTC. Translation: CASSLEKRGGHNEQFF. The variable domain in full, completed from reference TRBV5-4 and TRBJ2-1, reads ETGVTQSPTHLIKTRGQQVTLRCSSQSGHNTVSWYQQALGQGPQFIFQYYREEENGRGNFPPRFSGLQFPNYSSELNVNALELDDSALYLCASSLEKRGGHNEQFFGPGTRLTVL.